A single sample gave rise to the 21 T cell receptor beta chains below, sequenced in a study of T cells in tuberculosis. Assay: immunoSEQ multiplex PCR; the TCRdb copy retains only in-frame clones and omits some. The profile covers some 10,000 clones, with just under 95% appearing a single time and 10% to 15% taken by the ten largest. The sequenced sample was PBMCs. These receptors came from an adult with tuberculosis.

This chain joins TRBV4-1 and TRBJ2-2; weak D call: TRBD2 (5 bases). Trimming took off 4 bases at V and 0 bases at J, with 9 bases between the two ends. The germline V gene has CDR1 MGHRA and CDR2 YSYEKL. This CDR3 has 15 residues. CDR3 coding DNA: TGCGCCAGCAGCCGAGACTATCCGAACACCGGGGAGCTGTTTTTT. It yields the protein CASSRDYPNTGELFF.

V is TRBV9 and J is TRBJ2-7; D is perhaps TRBD2 (6 bases). Germline CDR1 SGDLS, CDR2 YYNGEE. Trimming took off 0 bases at V and 1 base at J, with 20 bases between the two ends. The CDR3 extends over 18 amino acids. In DNA form, the CDR3 reads TGTGCCAGCAGCGTAGGGCTTAAAGTAGCGGACGATTCCTACGAGCAGTACTTC. Protein: CASSVGLKVADDSYEQYF.

The chain combines TRBV5-4 with TRBJ1-2, with 7 bases fitting TRBD1. The J segment lost 4 bases and the V segment lost 4 bases, leaving 10 bases of the junction unmatched. In germline, CDR1 is SGHNT, CDR2 YYREEE (reference sequence). The CDR3 extends over 15 amino acids. The CDR3 region has the DNA TGTGCCAGCAGCCTAGGGGACAGCGTCATCTATGGCTACACCTTC. Protein: CASSLGDSVIYGYTF.

V gene TRBV6-1 combines with J gene TRBJ2-1; TRBD1 might be the D (6 bases). Germline-derived CDR1 and CDR2 are MNHNS and SASEGT. The V gene lost 0 bases and the J gene lost 4 bases, with 13 bases spanning the gap. The CDR3 consists of 16 residues. CDR3 in DNA: TGTGCCAGCAGTGAAGCAGGGGGAACCATATACAATGAGCAGTTCTTC. The encoded protein is CASSEAGGTIYNEQFF.

This chain connects TRBV2 to TRBJ1-1; D remains ambiguous. CDR1 is SNHLY and CDR2 is FYNNEI in the germline V gene. This CDR3 region has 14 residues. V lost 5 bases and J lost 0, with 10 bases in between. The CDR3 region is CASSPEPLNTEAFF. In DNA, the CDR3 is TGTGCCAGCAGTCCAGAACCCTTGAACACTGAAGCTTTCTTT.

This rearrangement joins TRBV6-4 to TRBJ2-3, with D possibly matching TRBD2 (5 bases). V lost 0 bases, J lost 0 bases, and 7 bases lay in between. CDR3 size: 15 residues. Germline-derived CDR1 and CDR2 are MRHNA and SNTAGT. The CDR3 spells CASSDSEASTDTQYF. CDR3 DNA sequence: TGTGCCAGCAGTGACTCGGAGGCTAGCACAGATACGCAGTATTTT.

The chain uses TRBV9 and TRBJ2-5, with D maybe TRBD2 (6 bases). The V and J ends lost 0 bases and 1 base respectively, with 7 bases between them. Germline V gene data show CDR1 as SGDLS and CDR2 as YYNGEE. The CDR3 is made up of 14 amino acids. The CDR3 is CASSVGGTQETQYF. The CDR3 DNA reads as TGTGCCAGCAGCGTAGGCGGGACCCAAGAGACCCAGTACTTC.

This clone was recorded only once. The J gene is TRBJ1-2, the V gene TRBV6-6, with D possibly TRBD1 on 5 matching bases. Germline assignment: CDR1 MNHNY and CDR2 SVGAGI (reference sequence). The V and J ends lost 3 bases and 5 bases respectively, with 19 bases between them. This CDR3 has 16 amino acids. The CDR3 DNA sequence: TGTGCCAGCAGTTATACGAGGGGAGGTACTGATTATGGCTACACCTTC. This sequence encodes CASSYTRGGTDYGYTF.

CDR3 DNA: TGTGCCAGCAGCTTGGGGGGGCCTTTCAATGAGCAGTTCTTC. Protein: CASSLGGPFNEQFF. The genes are TRBV11-2 and TRBJ2-1; TRBD2 might be the D (7 bases). This CDR3 contains 14 residues. In germline, CDR1 is SGHAT, CDR2 FQNNGV. V was clipped by 3 bases and J by 6 bases, with 12 bases between them.

J is TRBJ2-2 and V is TRBV7-9; TRBD2 might be the D (5 bases). Trimming removed 5 bases at V and 7 bases at J, with 17 bases between. The CDR3 totals 15 residues. CDR1 SEHNR and CDR2 FQNEAQ come from the germline V gene (reference sequence). This CDR3 reads CASSPSYRGDGELFF. The CDR3 coding sequence is TGTGCCAGCAGCCCTAGTTACCGGGGTGACGGGGAGCTGTTTTTT.

This chain links TRBV15 with TRBJ2-3, with 9 bases fitting TRBD2. The germline V gene has CDR1 LNHNV and CDR2 YYDKDF (reference sequence). The CDR3 length is 20 residues. V gave up 0 bases and J gave up 3 bases; unmatched junction bases: 16. CDR3: CATSRDGESGTSIKTDTQYF. CDR3 nucleotides: TGTGCCACCAGCAGAGATGGGGAGAGCGGGACTAGCATTAAGACAGATACGCAGTATTTT.

In this sample, this clone turned up a few times. The chain combines TRBV5-1 with TRBJ1-2, with a tentative D call TRBD1 (6 bases). The CDR3 is 13 amino acids. Trimming took off 2 bases at V and 3 bases at J, with 8 bases between the two ends. CDR1 is SGHRS, CDR2 YFSETQ, per germline. CDR3: CASSLSGDYGYTF. CDR3 bases: TGCGCCAGCAGCTTATCAGGGGACTATGGCTACACCTTC.

The rearrangement links TRBV6-5 to TRBJ1-2; D unclear. The CDR3 is 15 residues long. V lost 0 bases and J 4 bases, leaving 12 bases between the germline ends. Germline V gene lookup returns CDR1 MNHEY and CDR2 SVGAGI. CDR3 in DNA: TGTGCCAGCAGTTACTCAGAGGGCTCGGGCTATGGCTACACCTTC. This encodes CASSYSEGSGYGYTF.

The chain carries TRBV14 and TRBJ2-5; D remains unclear. The V and J ends lost 2 bases and 4 bases respectively, with 11 bases between them. This CDR3 is built from 14 residues. Per the germline V gene, CDR1 is SGHDN and CDR2 is FVKESK. The CDR3, as DNA: TGTGCCAGCAGCCAAACAGCTCTGGGAGAGACCCAGTACTTC. Translating gives CASSQTALGETQYF.

This chain uses TRBV9 with TRBJ1-2; no clear D gene. The CDR3 is 16 residues long. V was clipped by 0 bases and J by 7 bases, with 19 bases between them. The germline CDR1 and CDR2 sequences are SGDLS and YYNGEE. CDR3: CASSVALAGVSGGYTF. The CDR3 DNA reads TGTGCCAGCAGCGTAGCTCTCGCCGGTGTCAGCGGTGGCTACACCTTC.

This chain links TRBV5-1 with TRBJ2-6; a weak D match, TRBD2 (6 bases). The CDR3 contains 15 residues. Germline CDR1 is SGHRS and CDR2 is YFSETQ. V gave up 0 bases and J gave up 2 bases, with 6 bases separating them. CDR3 nucleotide sequence: TGCGCCAGCAGCTTGGGCGGGGCTGGGGCCAACGTCCTGACTTTC. Translated: CASSLGGAGANVLTF.

The genes are TRBV27 and TRBJ2-7, with D maybe TRBD1 (7 bases). Germline CDR1 and CDR2: MNHEY and SMNVEV (reference sequence). The V end was cut by 2 bases, the J end by 3 bases, with 11 bases between. The CDR3 contains 14 residues. The DNA for the CDR3 is TGTGCCAGCAGTTTAGCAGGGGGACTCTACGAGCAGTACTTC. Protein product: CASSLAGGLYEQYF.

The CDR3 coding sequence is TGTGCCAGCACCCTAGAACAGGGCCGGATACAGTATTTT. Translated: CASTLEQGRIQYF. The rearrangement uses TRBV7-2 and TRBJ2-3; TRBD1 might be the D (6 bases). Germline CDR1 reads SGHTA; CDR2 reads FQGNSA. This CDR3 contains 13 residues. Trimming pared 7 bases from V and 12 bases from J, leaving 20 bases between.

The chain links TRBV6-5 to TRBJ2-7; TRBD1 is a possible D gene (6 bases). This CDR3 comprises 15 residues. In germline, CDR1 is MNHEY, CDR2 SVGAGI. Between the trimmed V and J ends, which lost 8 bases and 4 bases, there was a span of 21 bases. CDR3 in amino acids: CASGGGGEGIYEQYF. The CDR3 DNA is TGTGCCAGCGGGGGTGGGGGCGAAGGGATTTACGAGCAGTACTTC.

The chain carries TRBV6-6 and TRBJ2-7, with 7 bases lining up with TRBD1. The CDR3 loop spans 16 amino acids. The ends lost 7 bases at V and 0 bases at J; junction bases unmatched: 12. Germline CDR1 MNHNY, CDR2 SVGAGI (reference sequence). The CDR3 here is CASKGQRGDPSYEQYF. CDR3 in DNA: TGTGCCAGCAAGGGACAGCGTGGGGACCCCTCCTACGAGCAGTACTTC.

The rearrangement links TRBV4-1 to TRBJ1-2, with 8 bases aligning to TRBD1. The CDR3 has 13 residues. Germline lookup yields CDR1 MGHRA and CDR2 YSYEKL. V was pared by 5 bases and J by 8 bases, with 7 bases of the junction left unmatched. The CDR3 reads CASSIAGGWGYTF. The DNA of the CDR3 is TGCGCCAGCAGCATCGCAGGGGGCTGGGGCTACACCTTC.